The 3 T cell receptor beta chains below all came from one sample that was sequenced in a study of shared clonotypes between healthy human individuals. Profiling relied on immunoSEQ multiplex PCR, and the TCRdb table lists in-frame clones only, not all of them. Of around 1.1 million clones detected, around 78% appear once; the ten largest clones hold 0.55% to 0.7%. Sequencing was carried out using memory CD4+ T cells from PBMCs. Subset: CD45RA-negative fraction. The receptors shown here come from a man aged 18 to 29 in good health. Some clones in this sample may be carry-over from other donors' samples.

The CDR3 sequence is CASSLEGGKSYEQYF. Here the CDR3 DNA reads TGTGCCAGCAGCTTAGAGGGCGGGAAGTCCTACGAGCAGTACTTC. The rearrangement links TRBV7-9 to TRBJ2-7, with D perhaps matching TRBD2 (6 bases). The V end was cut by 1 base, the J end by 1 base, with 11 bases between. CDR1 is SEHNR, CDR2 FQNEAQ, per germline (reference sequence). The CDR3 spans 15 residues.

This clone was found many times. CDR3 loop: CASSITGTGGDTQYF. The CDR3 region has the DNA TGTGCCAGCAGTATAACCGGGACAGGGGGAGATACGCAGTATTTT. The V call is TRBV2, the J call TRBJ2-3, with 11 bases identical to TRBD1. Trimming at V came to 5 bases and at J to 5 bases, leaving 6 bases not matched to a gene. Germline V gene lookup returns CDR1 SNHLY and CDR2 FYNNEI. The length of the CDR3 is 15 residues. Together with reference TRBV2 and TRBJ2-3, the CDR3 gives the full variable domain: EPEVTQTPSHQVTQMGQEVILRCVPISNHLYFYWYRQILGQKVEFLVSFYNNEISEKSEIFDDQFSVERPDGSNFTLKIRSTKLEDSAMYFCASSITGTGGDTQYFGPGTRLTVL.

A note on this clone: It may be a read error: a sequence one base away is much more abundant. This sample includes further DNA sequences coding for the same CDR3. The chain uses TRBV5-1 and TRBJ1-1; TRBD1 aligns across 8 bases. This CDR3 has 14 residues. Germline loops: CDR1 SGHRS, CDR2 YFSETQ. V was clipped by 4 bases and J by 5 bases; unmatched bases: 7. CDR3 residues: CASSVQGGNTEAFF. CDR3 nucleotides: TGCGCCAGCAGCGTACAGGGGGGGAATACTGAAGCTTTCTTT. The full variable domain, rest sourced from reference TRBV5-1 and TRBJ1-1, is KAGVTQTPRYLIKTRGQQVTLSCSPISGHRSVSWYQQTPGQGLQFLFEYFSETQRNKGNFPGRFSGRQFSNSRSEMNVSTLELGDSALYLCASSVQGGNTEAFFGQGTRLTVV.